These 8 T cell receptor beta chains were sequenced from one sample in a study of Ad26.COV2.S vaccination and SARS-CoV-2 variants. The treatment denotes: 19 received Ad26.COV2.S at low or high dose, single or two shots; 5 received placebo; per-sample allocation not given. On day 63 after the first injection, vaccine and placebo recipients gave samples. Sequencing was performed with immunoSEQ multiplex PCR; in TCRdb, only in-frame clones are kept and a portion is missing. The profile shows 380,000 or so clones, around nine tenths of them singletons. This specimen consisted of peripheral blood, obtained in a trial of Ad26.COV2.S vaccine versus placebo. The origin of the receptors is a person aged 18-60 years who received the Ad26.COV2.S COVID-19 vaccine or a placebo.

The chain carries TRBV7-2 and TRBJ1-6; D unresolved. CDR1 is SGHTA, CDR2 FQGNSA, per germline. Trimming removed 5 bases at V and 3 bases at J, with 11 bases between. This CDR3 is built from 15 residues. The CDR3 DNA sequence: TGTGCCAGCAGCCTTGGACTTTACTATAATTCACCCCTCCACTTT. As protein: CASSLGLYYNSPLHF.

The chain is built from TRBV18 and TRBJ2-3; TRBD1 aligns across 8 bases. Trimming took 2 bases from V and 4 from J; bases not matched to a gene: 2. This CDR3 contains 14 residues. Per the germline V gene, CDR1 is KGHSH and CDR2 is LQKENI. The CDR3 DNA reads as TGTGCCAGCTCACCAAGGGGACAGGCAGATACGCAGTATTTT. Protein product: CASSPRGQADTQYF.

The chain employs TRBV7-8 and TRBJ2-1; D unclear. Germline CDR1 reads SGHVS; CDR2 reads FQNEAQ. The CDR3 has 16 residues. Deletions cut 5 bases from V and 9 bases from J, with 23 bases between. The CDR3 sequence: CASSQVDWGTLGEQFF. DNA for the CDR3: TGTGCCAGCAGCCAGGTGGATTGGGGAACTTTGGGTGAGCAGTTCTTC.

The chain employs TRBV11-1 and TRBJ1-5; no firm D call. This CDR3 spans 13 amino acids. Per the germline V gene, CDR1 is SGHAT and CDR2 is FQDESV (reference sequence). V dropped 6 bases and J dropped 1 base, with 7 bases sitting between them. CDR3 bases: TGTGCCAGCAGTTCGGGGAGCAATCAGCCCCAGCATTTT. This codes for CASSSGSNQPQHF.

The V gene is TRBV3-1 (or the pseudogene TRBV3-2), the J gene TRBJ1-2; 7 bases agree with TRBD1. CDR1 is LGHDT, CDR2 YNNKEL, per germline (reference sequence). The length of the CDR3 is 16 residues. J was trimmed by 8 bases and V by 4 bases; bases with no gene match: 16. The CDR3 reads CASSLFRGMGSEGYTF. The CDR3 nucleotides are TGTGCCAGCAGCCTGTTCAGGGGGATGGGATCGGAAGGCTACACCTTC.

This chain connects TRBV28 to TRBJ2-3; 10 bases fit TRBD2. In germline, CDR1 is MDHEN, CDR2 SYDVKM. J lost 2 bases, V lost 5 bases, and 10 bases had no gene match. The CDR3 sequence is 17 residues long. Here the CDR3 DNA reads TGTGCCAGCAGTCCTCTAGCGGGGGAGTTCCCCACAGATACGCAGTATTTT. This sequence encodes CASSPLAGEFPTDTQYF. Full variable domain (missing parts from reference TRBV28 and TRBJ2-3): DVKVTQSSRYLVKRTGEKVFLECVQDMDHENMFWYRQDPGLGLRLIYFSYDVKMKEKGDIPEGYSVSREKKERFSLILESASTNQTSMYLCASSPLAGEFPTDTQYFGPGTRLTVL.

The chain carries TRBV7-9 and TRBJ2-1; D gene uncertain. The CDR3 runs 13 residues. V lost 4 bases, J lost 9 bases, and 13 bases lay in between. Per the germline V gene, CDR1 is SEHNR and CDR2 is FQNEAQ (reference sequence). The CDR3 sequence: CASSSQVPTEQFF. CDR3 sequence (DNA): TGTGCCAGCAGCTCGCAAGTTCCTACTGAGCAGTTCTTC.

V is TRBV3-1 (or the pseudogene TRBV3-2) and J is TRBJ2-7, with D perhaps matching TRBD2 (6 bases). Germline loops: CDR1 LGHDT, CDR2 YNNKEL (reference sequence). The CDR3 covers 15 residues. Trimming shortened V by 0 bases and J by 3 bases, and 12 bases separated the two germline ends. CDR3 in DNA: TGTGCCAGCAGCCAAGAAGGAAGCGGGCTCTACGAGCAGTACTTC. Its protein is CASSQEGSGLYEQYF.